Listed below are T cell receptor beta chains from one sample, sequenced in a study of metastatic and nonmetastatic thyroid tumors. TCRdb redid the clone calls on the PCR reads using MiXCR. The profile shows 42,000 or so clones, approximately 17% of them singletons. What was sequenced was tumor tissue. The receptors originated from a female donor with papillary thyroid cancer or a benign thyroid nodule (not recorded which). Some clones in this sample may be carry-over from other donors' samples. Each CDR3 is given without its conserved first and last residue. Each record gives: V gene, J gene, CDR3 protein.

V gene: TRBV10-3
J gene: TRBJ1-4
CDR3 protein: AISEDIWEKLF

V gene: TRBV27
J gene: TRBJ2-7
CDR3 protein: ASSGLLAGHYEQY

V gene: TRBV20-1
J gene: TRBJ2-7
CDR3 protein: SARDAGVFYEQY

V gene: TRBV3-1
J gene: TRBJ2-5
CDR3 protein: ASSQSLAGVKQETQY

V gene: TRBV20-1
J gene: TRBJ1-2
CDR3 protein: SARWSGRKDSGGGYT

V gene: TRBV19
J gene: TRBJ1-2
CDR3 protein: ASHNTQERGYT

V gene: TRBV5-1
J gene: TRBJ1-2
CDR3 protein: ASRDAGTFGGYT

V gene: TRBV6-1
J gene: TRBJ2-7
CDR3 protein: ASNNARLAAYEQY

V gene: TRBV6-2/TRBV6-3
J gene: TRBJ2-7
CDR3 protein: ASRSGGGGSYEQY

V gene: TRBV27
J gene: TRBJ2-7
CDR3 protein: ASSRWDRPYEQY

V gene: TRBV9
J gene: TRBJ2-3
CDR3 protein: ASSVDDRVTQY

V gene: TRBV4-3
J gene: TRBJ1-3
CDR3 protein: ASSPLRRQVGGNTIY

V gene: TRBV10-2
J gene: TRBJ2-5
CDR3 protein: ASKPRGTLLETQY

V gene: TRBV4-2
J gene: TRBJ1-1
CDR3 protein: ASSPYIDTEAF

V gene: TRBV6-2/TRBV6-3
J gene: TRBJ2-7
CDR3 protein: ASREVGLPSYEQY

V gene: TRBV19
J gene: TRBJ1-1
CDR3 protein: ASSIQYNTEAF

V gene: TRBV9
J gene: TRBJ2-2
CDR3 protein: ASTLNTGELF

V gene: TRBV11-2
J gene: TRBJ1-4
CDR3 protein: ASSPTGKTEKLF

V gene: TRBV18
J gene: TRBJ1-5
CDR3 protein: ASSPSPGNQPQH

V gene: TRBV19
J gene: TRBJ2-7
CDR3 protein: ASSVASGQTYEQY

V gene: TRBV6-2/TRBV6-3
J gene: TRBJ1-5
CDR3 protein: ASSSGTGSNQPQH

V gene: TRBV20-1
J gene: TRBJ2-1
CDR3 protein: SASHTSGGGDEQF